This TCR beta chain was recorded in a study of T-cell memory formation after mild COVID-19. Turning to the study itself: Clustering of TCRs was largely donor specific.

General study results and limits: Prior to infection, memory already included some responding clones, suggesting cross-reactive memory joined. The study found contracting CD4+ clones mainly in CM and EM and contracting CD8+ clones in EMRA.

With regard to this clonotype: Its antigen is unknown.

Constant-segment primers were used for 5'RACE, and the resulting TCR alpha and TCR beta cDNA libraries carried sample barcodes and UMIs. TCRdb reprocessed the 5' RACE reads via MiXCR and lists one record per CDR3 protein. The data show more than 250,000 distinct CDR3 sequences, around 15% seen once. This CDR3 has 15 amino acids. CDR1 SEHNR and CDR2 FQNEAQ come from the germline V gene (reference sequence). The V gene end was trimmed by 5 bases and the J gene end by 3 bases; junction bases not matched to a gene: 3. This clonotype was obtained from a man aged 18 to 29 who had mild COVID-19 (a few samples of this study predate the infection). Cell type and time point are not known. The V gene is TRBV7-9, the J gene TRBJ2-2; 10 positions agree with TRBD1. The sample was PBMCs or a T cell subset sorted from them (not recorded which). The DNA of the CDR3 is TGTGCCAGCAGCATAGGACAGGGGGACACCGGGGAGCTGTTTTTT. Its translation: CASSIGQGDTGELFF.